This TCR beta chain was sequenced in a study of cytomegalovirus exposure and HLA in healthy donors. Trimming pared 5 bases from V and 2 bases from J, leaving 6 bases between. Germline assignment: CDR1 SGHNT and CDR2 YENEEA. CDR3 size: 12 residues. Use of 60 Vbeta and 13 Jbeta primers characterized the PCR. Clones were read by immunoSEQ multiplex PCR, and TCRdb kept only the in-frame ones, dropping some. The sample contains about 150,000 clones, under 70% of which appear only once. The sample comprised PBMCs. V is TRBV11-3 and J is TRBJ2-5; weak D call: TRBD2 (5 bases). This TCR was sampled from a man in his thirties or forties in good health and CMV-seropositive. DNA for the CDR3: TGTGCCAGCAGCCGGACTCAAGAGACCCAGTACTTC. It is translated as CASSRTQETQYF.